Below are 23 T cell receptor beta chains sequenced from a single sample in a study of blood T cell repertoires in COVID-19. The table came from immunoSEQ multiplex PCR; TCRdb's copy has only in-frame clones and leaves some out. Of 96,000 or so clones listed, roughly 81% are singletons. Sample: peripheral blood. The receptor set was obtained from a man older than 75 with COVID-19, enrolled during active disease.

The V gene is TRBV5-1, the J gene TRBJ1-6, with a weak D call TRBD1 (6 bases). The CDR3 length is 15 residues. V shed 0 bases and J shed 3 bases, with 7 bases lying between them. Per germline, CDR1 SGHRS and CDR2 YFSETQ. The CDR3 bases are TGCGCCAGCAGCTTGGACAGGGACTATAATTCACCCCTCCACTTT. This encodes CASSLDRDYNSPLHF.

Of note for this clone: One end of the junction varies from germline; a read error may be responsible. V is TRBV7-7 and J is TRBJ2-2; TRBD1 is a possible D gene (5 bases). Germline V CDR1 and CDR2: SSHAT, FNYEAQ (reference sequence). The CDR3 covers 16 residues. The CDR3 region has the DNA TGTGCTAGCAGCGCCTCGAGGCAGGGATGGACCGGGGAGCTGTTTTTT. Translating it yields CASSASRQGWTGELFF.

The CDR3 loop reads CASSGNRLAGGRTGELFF. The CDR3 bases are TGTGCCAGCAGCGGAAACCGACTAGCGGGAGGTCGGACCGGGGAGCTGTTTTTT. The chain carries TRBV11-3 and TRBJ2-2; 13 nucleotides align to TRBD2. This CDR3 has 18 amino acids. J was trimmed by 5 bases and V by 5 bases; bases with no gene match: 11. Germline-derived CDR1 and CDR2 are SGHNT and YENEEA. The variable domain in full, with the rest retrieved from reference TRBV11-3 and TRBJ2-2, is EAGVVQSPRYKIIEKKQPVAFWCNPISGHNTLYWYLQNLGQGPELLIRYENEEAVDDSQLPKDRFSAERLKGVDSTLKIQPAELGDSAVYLCASSGNRLAGGRTGELFFGEGSRLTVL.

V usage is TRBV23-1 and J usage is TRBJ2-7; 10 bases line up with TRBD1. TRBV23-1 is flagged as an ORF with uncertain function. V shed 3 bases and J 3 bases; nucleotides not matched to a gene: 23. This CDR3 comprises 21 residues. CDR3 region: CASSHSGTGVGCSFGFYEQYF. DNA of the CDR3: TGCGCCAGCAGTCACTCTGGGACAGGGGTCGGTTGTAGTTTTGGGTTCTACGAGCAGTACTTC.

The V gene is TRBV7-2, the J gene TRBJ2-1; D might be TRBD1 (6 bases). This CDR3 region has 16 residues. Deletions cut 0 bases from V and 6 bases from J, with 15 bases between. Germline V gene lookup returns CDR1 SGHTA and CDR2 FQGNSA. The CDR3: CASSLAMPGAGNEQFF. The CDR3 DNA sequence: TGTGCCAGCAGCTTAGCGATGCCAGGGGCAGGCAATGAGCAGTTCTTC.

The sample holds one count of this clone. The V and J genes are TRBV4-3 and TRBJ2-2, with D unclear. V was pared by 4 bases and J by 2 bases, with 11 bases between. CDR1 and CDR2 from the germline V gene are LGHNA and YSLEER. There are 15 residues in the CDR3. The CDR3 DNA follows: TGCGCCAGCAGCCCGTCTCCCCCTAACACCGGGGAGCTGTTTTTT. Its protein is CASSPSPPNTGELFF.

This clone has only a few counts. The genes are TRBV30 and TRBJ1-6, with no clear D. Germline V gives CDR1 GTSNPN, CDR2 SVGIG (reference sequence). Trimming stripped 0 bases from V and 15 bases from J, with 12 bases between. There are 12 residues in the CDR3. The CDR3 nucleotides read TGTGCCTGGAGTGTACCCAGTCATCACCTCCACTTT. Protein: CAWSVPSHHLHF.

The chain joins TRBV4-3 to TRBJ1-2, with 7 bases that match TRBD1. After removal of 4 bases from V and 6 bases from J, the junction contained 5 bases not matched to a gene. CDR3 length equals 13 residues. Germline CDR1 reads LGHNA; CDR2 reads YSLEER. CDR3 in amino acids: CASSRTGEDGYTF. CDR3 sequence (DNA): TGCGCCAGCAGCCGAACAGGGGAGGATGGCTACACCTTC.

The genes are TRBV27 and TRBJ2-1; D might be TRBD2 (6 bases). Trimming cost V 0 bases and J 10 bases, with 19 bases left between them. Germline V gene lookup returns CDR1 MNHEY and CDR2 SMNVEV (reference sequence). CDR3 length equals 16 residues. For the CDR3, the DNA is TGTGCCAGCAGTTTATCGGGGATGATAGCGGCGGAGGAGCAGTTCTTC. Translation gives CASSLSGMIAAEEQFF.

This sequence joins TRBV19 and TRBJ2-2; TRBD1 aligns across 7 bases. J gave up 2 bases and V 5 bases, and 8 bases lay outside the gene matches. This CDR3 has 16 residues. From germline, CDR1 is LNHDA and CDR2 SQIVND (reference sequence). The CDR3 reads CASSPPGTDNTGELFF. The CDR3 region has the DNA TGTGCCAGTAGTCCCCCCGGGACAGACAACACCGGGGAGCTGTTTTTT.

The chain couples TRBV3-1 (or the pseudogene TRBV3-2) to TRBJ1-2, with D hard to call. The CDR3 has 14 amino acids. CDR1 and CDR2 from the germline V gene are LGHDT and YNNKEL (reference sequence). Trimming removed 2 bases at V and 7 bases at J, with 14 bases between. Written as DNA, the CDR3 is TGTGCCAGCAGCCAAATTGCTCGGGGAACTGGCTACACCTTC. Protein sequence: CASSQIARGTGYTF.

The chain recombines TRBV11-3 with TRBJ2-1; TRBD2 aligns across 10 bases. CDR1 is SGHNT, CDR2 YENEEA, per germline. The length of the CDR3 is 13 residues. V gave up 8 bases and J gave up 4 bases; unmatched junction bases: 2. Here the CDR3 DNA reads TGTGCCAGCGGACTAGCGGCATACAATGAGCAGTTCTTC. Protein sequence: CASGLAAYNEQFF.

This chain joins TRBV10-3 and TRBJ1-5, with 7 bases matching TRBD1. This CDR3 is 16 amino acids long. The germline gives CDR1 ENHRY, CDR2 SYGVKD. The trim removed 0 bases at V and 0 bases at J, leaving 2 bases unmatched. CDR3 nucleotides: TGTGCCATCAGTGAGTCAGGGGGCCATAGCAATCAGCCCCAGCATTTT. Translation gives CAISESGGHSNQPQHF.

V gene TRBV12-3 or TRBV12-4 combines with J gene TRBJ1-1, with D hard to call. This CDR3 is built from 13 residues. V gave up 1 base and J gave up 0 bases, with 3 bases separating them. The CDR3 coding sequence is TGTGCCAGCAGTTTAGGGCTGAACACTGAAGCTTTCTTT. This gives the protein CASSLGLNTEAFF.

The V call is TRBV6-2 or TRBV6-3, the J call TRBJ1-1, with D uncertain. The CDR3 length is 14 residues. Germline lookup yields CDR1 MNHEY and CDR2 SVGEGT. V shed 0 bases and J shed 8 bases, with 13 bases lying between them. The CDR3 coding sequence is TGTGCCAGCAGTTACTCTAGATGGGGAGTGGAAGCTTTCTTT. It specifies CASSYSRWGVEAFF.

The chain combines TRBV29-1 with TRBJ1-5; 9 nucleotides line up with TRBD1. The CDR3 contains 13 residues. After removal of 7 bases from V and 3 bases from J, the junction contained 4 bases not matched to a gene. In germline, CDR1 is SQVTM, CDR2 ANQGSEA. CDR3 sequence reads: CSGGTGPNQPQHF. The CDR3 DNA sequence: TGCAGCGGCGGGACAGGGCCCAATCAGCCCCAGCATTTT.

The chain combines TRBV19 with TRBJ1-5; a weak D match, TRBD1 (6 bases). Trimming removed 2 bases from V and 4 bases from J, with 15 bases in between. The CDR3 covers 16 residues. The germline CDR1 and CDR2 sequences are LNHDA and SQIVND (reference sequence). This chain's CDR3 is CASSIRSTGDNQPQHF. The CDR3 DNA reads TGTGCCAGTAGTATACGCTCGACAGGAGATAATCAGCCCCAGCATTTT.

V is TRBV7-2 and J is TRBJ1-5; 7 nucleotides match TRBD1. CDR3 length equals 14 residues. V lost 2 bases, J lost 5 bases, and 3 bases stayed unmatched. CDR1 SGHTA and CDR2 FQGNSA come from the germline V gene. The DNA of the CDR3 is TGTGCCAGCAGCTTATCAGGGGGTTATCAGCCCCAGCATTTT. The encoded protein is CASSLSGGYQPQHF. The full variable domain, rest sourced from reference TRBV7-2 and TRBJ1-5, is GAGVSQSPSNKVTEKGKDVELRCDPISGHTALYWYRQSLGQGLEFLIYFQGNSAPDKSGLPSDRFSAERTGGSVSTLTIQRTQQEDSAVYLCASSLSGGYQPQHFGDGTRLSIL.

The rearrangement joins TRBV24-1 to TRBJ1-4; possible D gene TRBD1, 6 bases. This CDR3 has 17 amino acids. Trimming stripped 3 bases from V and 7 bases from J, with 20 bases between. CDR1 and CDR2 (germline): KGHDR, SFDVKD. The CDR3 spells CATSDNQGRRILEKLFF. The CDR3 DNA reads as TGTGCCACCAGTGATAACCAGGGGCGTCGGATCCTTGAAAAACTGTTTTTT.

J is TRBJ2-2 and V is TRBV27, with TRBD2 as a possible D gene (5 bases). The CDR3 totals 16 residues. Germline loops: CDR1 MNHEY, CDR2 SMNVEV (reference sequence). The V end was cut by 8 bases, the J end by 5 bases, with 21 bases between. This CDR3 reads CASGPRTLLGTGELFF. CDR3 in DNA: TGTGCCAGCGGACCCCGGACTCTGTTAGGGACCGGGGAGCTGTTTTTT.

This chain links TRBV5-1 with TRBJ1-5; 8 bases match TRBD1. Trimming removed 1 base from V and 3 bases from J; junction bases left unmatched: 12. CDR3 length: 18 amino acids. The germline V gene encodes CDR1 SGHRS and CDR2 YFSETQ. The CDR3 here is CASSLRPTGQGANQPQHF. Written as DNA, the CDR3 is TGCGCCAGCAGCTTGCGTCCTACAGGGCAGGGGGCCAATCAGCCCCAGCATTTT.

This clone occurred once. V gene TRBV29-1 combines with J gene TRBJ1-1; 9 bases are shared with TRBD1. This CDR3 has 14 amino acids. The germline CDR1 and CDR2 sequences are SQVTM and ANQGSEA. The V segment lost 6 bases and the J segment 1 base; nucleotides outside the gene matches: 6. CDR3 amino acids: CSVTGGAGNTEAFF. CDR3 coding DNA: TGCAGCGTCACAGGGGGCGCCGGGAACACTGAAGCTTTCTTT.

The chain couples TRBV9 to TRBJ2-3; TRBD2 agrees at 9 bases. Germline CDR1 reads SGDLS; CDR2 reads YYNGEE. The CDR3 covers 15 residues. The J segment lost 6 bases and the V segment lost 0 bases, leaving 5 bases of the junction unmatched. The CDR3 DNA is TGTGCCAGCAGCGTAGATAGCGGGAGTCTGGATACGCAGTATTTT. Its translation is CASSVDSGSLDTQYF.